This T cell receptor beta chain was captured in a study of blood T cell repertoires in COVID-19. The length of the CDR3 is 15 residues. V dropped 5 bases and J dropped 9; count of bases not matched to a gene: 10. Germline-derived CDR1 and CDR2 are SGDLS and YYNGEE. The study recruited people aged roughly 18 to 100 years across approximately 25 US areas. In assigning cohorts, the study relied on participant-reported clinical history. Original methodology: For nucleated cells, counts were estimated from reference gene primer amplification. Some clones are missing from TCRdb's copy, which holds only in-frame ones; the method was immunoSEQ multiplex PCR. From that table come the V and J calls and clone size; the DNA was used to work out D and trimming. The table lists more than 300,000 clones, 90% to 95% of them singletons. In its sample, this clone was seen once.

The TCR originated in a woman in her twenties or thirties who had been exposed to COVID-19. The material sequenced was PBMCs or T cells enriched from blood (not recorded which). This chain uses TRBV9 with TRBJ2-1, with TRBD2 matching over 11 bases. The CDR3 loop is CASSKLAGATGEQFF. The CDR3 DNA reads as TGTGCCAGCAGTAAACTAGCGGGGGCTACGGGTGAGCAGTTCTTC. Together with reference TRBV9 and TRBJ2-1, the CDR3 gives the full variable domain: DSGVTQTPKHLITATGQRVTLRCSPRSGDLSVYWYQQSLDQGLQFLIQYYNGEERAKGNILERFSAQQFPDLHSELNLSSLELGDSALYFCASSKLAGATGEQFFGPGTRLTVL.